This T cell receptor beta chain was retrieved from a study of cytomegalovirus exposure and HLA in healthy donors. Study in general: About 83 million unique TCRs from HLA-typed donors made up an early data release. The study's findings and limits: In a later analysis, an Asian-associated ancestry cluster reportedly showed fewer N-insertions than the roughly 730-donor mean. Earlier analysis found most TCR beta V segments productive about 90% or about 30% of the time.

Germline-derived CDR1 and CDR2 are MDHEN and SYDVKM. V lost 7 bases and J lost 2, with 5 bases in between. The CDR3 loop spans 11 amino acids. Details on this clone: Its antigen is undetermined.

PCR used 60 Vbeta primers and 13 Jbeta primers. The data were produced by immunoSEQ multiplex PCR, yet TCRdb's version contains in-frame clones alone and is incomplete. The data show approximately 210,000 clones, around 79% seen once. The donors gave bone marrow, and they were healthy. The V gene is TRBV28, the J gene TRBJ1-1; no reliable D call. The sequence derives from a male donor in good health and CMV-seropositive. The sample was PBMCs. CDR3 loop: CASTVNTEAFF. The CDR3 nucleotides read TGTGCCAGCACCGTAAACACTGAAGCTTTCTTT.